Below are 5 T cell receptor beta chains sequenced from a single sample in a study of CD8 T cells in ankylosing spondylitis. TCRdb recomputed calls from the 5' RACE reads with MiXCR, one row per CDR3 protein. The sample includes fewer than 350,000 distinct CDR3 sequences, around 10% seen only once; the top ten take 9.1%. Sequencing input: blood, either unsorted or a sorted T cell fraction (not recorded which). These TCRs come from a female donor with ankylosing spondylitis or in good health (not recorded which).

This clonotype was seen at least ten times. The chain links TRBV29-1 to TRBJ1-1; D remains ambiguous. Trimming shortened V by 4 bases and J by 4 bases, and 7 bases separated the two germline ends. The CDR3 contains 11 residues. Germline values: CDR1 SQVTM, CDR2 ANQGSEA. The CDR3 DNA follows: TGCAGCGTTGCTCTGGGCACTGAAGCTTTCTTT. Encoded protein: CSVALGTEAFF.

This clonotype was counted only a few times. The chain employs TRBV20-1 and TRBJ2-7; D assignment may be TRBD1 or TRBD2 (6 bases each). The CDR3 loop spans 15 amino acids. Germline V gives CDR1 DFQATT, CDR2 SNEGSKA (reference sequence). Between the trimmed V and J ends, which lost 0 bases and 3 bases, there was a span of 15 bases. In DNA form, the CDR3 reads TGCAGTGCTAGAGATTCGGGGGCGGGGAGCTACGAGCAGTACTTC. This translates into CSARDSGAGSYEQYF.

This clonotype came up a few times. The genes are TRBV11-3 and TRBJ2-1; 7 bases match TRBD2. The length of the CDR3 is 16 residues. CDR1 SGHNT and CDR2 YENEEA come from the germline V gene. V shed 4 bases, J shed 6 bases, and the junction held 12 bases outside the gene matches. In DNA, the CDR3 is TGTGCCAGCAGCTCGCAGGGAGGGATGATAGGCAATGAGCAGTTCTTC. Protein sequence: CASSSQGGMIGNEQFF. The variable domain in full, with the rest retrieved from reference TRBV11-3 and TRBJ2-1, is EAGVVQSPRYKIIEKKQPVAFWCNPISGHNTLYWYLQNLGQGPELLIRYENEEAVDDSQLPKDRFSAERLKGVDSTLKIQPAELGDSAVYLCASSSQGGMIGNEQFFGPGTRLTVL.

This clonotype has at least ten counts. V gene TRBV7-6 combines with J gene TRBJ1-3, with D unclear. Germline values: CDR1 SGHVS, CDR2 FNYEAQ. This CDR3 region has 17 residues. V lost 1 base and J lost 0, with 13 bases in between. CDR3 amino acids: CASSLVGSATSGNTIYF. The CDR3 nucleotides are TGTGCCAGCAGCTTAGTGGGTTCGGCGACCTCTGGAAACACCATATATTTT.

The chain employs TRBV30 and TRBJ2-2, with a tentative D call TRBD2 (6 bases). Germline V gene data show CDR1 as GTSNPN and CDR2 as SVGIG (reference sequence). This CDR3 spans 14 amino acids. V gave up 0 bases and J gave up 5 bases, with 10 bases separating them. The CDR3 region is CAWSVHRGTGELFF. In DNA form, the CDR3 reads TGTGCCTGGAGTGTACATCGGGGGACCGGGGAGCTGTTTTTT.